What follows are 7 T cell receptor beta chains derived from one specimen sequenced in a study of graft-versus-host responses after intestinal transplantation. Sequencing was performed with immunoSEQ multiplex PCR; in TCRdb, only in-frame clones are kept and a portion is missing. The data hold approximately 58,000 clones, with approximately 90% observed a single time. Sample: PBMCs, taken 26 days after transplant. The receptor source for this set is a human patient who received an intestinal transplant, so some T cells may come from the graft donor.

The chain carries TRBV29-1 and TRBJ2-1, with 10 bases that match TRBD2. V was pared by 6 bases and J by 3 bases, with 5 bases of the junction left unmatched. The germline V gene has CDR1 SQVTM and CDR2 ANQGSEA. The CDR3 has 14 amino acids. The CDR3 is CSVEIAGGYNEQFF. DNA of the CDR3: TGCAGCGTGGAGATAGCGGGGGGCTACAATGAGCAGTTCTTC.

The V and J genes are TRBV11-3 and TRBJ2-7; TRBD2 is a possible D gene (5 bases). Germline assignment: CDR1 SGHNT and CDR2 YENEEA. This CDR3 spans 14 amino acids. Trimming pared 3 bases from V and 2 bases from J, leaving 11 bases between. The CDR3, as DNA: TGTGCCAGCAGCTTTGCCGGGGTCCCCTACGAGCAGTACTTC. As protein: CASSFAGVPYEQYF.

This chain joins TRBV28 and TRBJ2-7; D gene ambiguous. CDR3 length: 14 amino acids. The germline CDR1 and CDR2 sequences are MDHEN and SYDVKM. V was pared by 2 bases and J by 2 bases, with 10 bases between. CDR3 nucleotide sequence: TGTGCCAGCAGTTTAACCAGCGTCACCTACGAGCAGTACTTC. Translated, it gives CASSLTSVTYEQYF.

The chain uses TRBV6-5 and TRBJ2-3, with 9 bases matching TRBD2. CDR3 length: 15 residues. V shed 3 bases and J 1 base; nucleotides not matched to a gene: 2. CDR1 is MNHEY, CDR2 SVGAGI, per germline. The CDR3 here is CASSYVAGGTDTQYF. The CDR3 region has the DNA TGTGCCAGCAGTTATGTAGCGGGAGGCACAGATACGCAGTATTTT.

This rearrangement joins TRBV7-9 to TRBJ2-3; the match to TRBD2 covers 7 bases. CDR3 length: 16 amino acids. Germline CDR1 and CDR2: SEHNR and FQNEAQ (reference sequence). Trimming removed 4 bases from V and 0 bases from J; junction bases left unmatched: 7. The CDR3 here is CASSSWGGDSTDTQYF. CDR3 bases: TGTGCCAGCAGCTCCTGGGGAGGGGATAGCACAGATACGCAGTATTTT.

CDR3 residues: CASSGTGGGETQYF. CDR3 bases: TGTGCCAGCAGCGGGACCGGGGGAGGGGAGACCCAGTACTTC. The V call is TRBV5-6, the J call TRBJ2-5, with 7 bases that match TRBD2. The CDR3 is 14 residues long. Germline CDR1 and CDR2: SGHDT and YYEEEE. The trim removed 4 bases at V and 5 bases at J, leaving 8 bases unmatched.

V gene TRBV14 combines with J gene TRBJ2-7, with 8 bases that match TRBD1. V gave up 3 bases and J gave up 3 bases; unmatched junction bases: 7. Per germline, CDR1 SGHDN and CDR2 FVKESK. The length of the CDR3 is 15 residues. The CDR3 spells CASSQGTGPHYEQYF. Written as DNA, the CDR3 is TGTGCCAGCAGCCAGGGGACAGGCCCACACTACGAGCAGTACTTC.